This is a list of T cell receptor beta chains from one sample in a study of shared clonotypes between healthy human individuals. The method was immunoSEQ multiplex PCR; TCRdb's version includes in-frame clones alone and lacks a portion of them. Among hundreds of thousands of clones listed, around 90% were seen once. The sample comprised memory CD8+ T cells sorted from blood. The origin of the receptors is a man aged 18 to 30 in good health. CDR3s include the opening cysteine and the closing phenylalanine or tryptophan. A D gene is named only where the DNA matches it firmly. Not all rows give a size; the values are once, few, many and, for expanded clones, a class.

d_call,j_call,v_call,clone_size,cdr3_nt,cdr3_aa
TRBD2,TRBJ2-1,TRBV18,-,TGTGCCAGCTCACCAATAGCGGGGGGTCACAATGAGCAGTTCTTC,CASSPIAGGHNEQFF
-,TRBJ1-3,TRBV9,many,TGTGCCAGCAGCGTAGAAGTGGGGGCTGGAAACACCATATATTTT,CASSVEVGAGNTIYF
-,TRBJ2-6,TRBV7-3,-,TGTGCCAGCAGCCAATGGACGGTCAGCTCTGGGGCCAACGTCCTGACTTTC,CASSQWTVSSGANVLTF
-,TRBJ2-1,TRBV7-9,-,TGTGCCAGCAGCTTAGGGAACAGGGAACAGTTCTTC,CASSLGNREQFF
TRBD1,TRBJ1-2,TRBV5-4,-,TGTGCCAGCAGCTCCCAGGGGGGGCAGAATGGCTACACCTTC,CASSSQGGQNGYTF
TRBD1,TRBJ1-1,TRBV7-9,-,TGTGCCAGCAGCTTAGTACAGGGGTGGAACACTGAAGCTTTCTTT,CASSLVQGWNTEAFF
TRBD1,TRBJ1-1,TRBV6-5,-,TGTGCCAGCAGGAAATGGGGACAGGTTAACGCTGAAGCTTTCTTT,CASRKWGQVNAEAFF
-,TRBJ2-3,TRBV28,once,TGTGCCAGCAGTTTATCGGCGGGTTGGACAGATACGCAGTATTTT,CASSLSAGWTDTQYF
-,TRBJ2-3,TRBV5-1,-,TGCGCCAGCAGCTTGGAGTCTAGCACAGATACGCAGTATTTT,CASSLESSTDTQYF
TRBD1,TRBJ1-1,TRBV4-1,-,TGCGCCAGCCTTCTGAATCCCGGGACAGGGGATACTGAAGCTTTCTTT,CASLLNPGTGDTEAFF
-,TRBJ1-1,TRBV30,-,TGTGCCTGGGACAGGATGAACACTGAAGCTTTCTTT,CAWDRMNTEAFF
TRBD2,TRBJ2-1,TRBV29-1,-,TGCAGCGTTGTGGGAGTGGCTGCGGGGGTCTACAATGAGCAGTTCTTC,CSVVGVAAGVYNEQFF
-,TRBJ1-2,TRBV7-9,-,TGTGCCAGCAGCTTAACGCTCCAAAGGCCAGGGGACTATGGCTACACCTTC,CASSLTLQRPGDYGYTF
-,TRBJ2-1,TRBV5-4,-,TGTGCCAGCAGCTTTGCAGGCGGCGATGAGCAGTTCTTC,CASSFAGGDEQFF
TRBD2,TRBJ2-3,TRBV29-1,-,TGCAGCGTTGGGACCCGCGGGGGGCCATCTGATACGCAGTATTTT,CSVGTRGGPSDTQYF
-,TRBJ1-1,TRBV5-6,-,TGTGCCAGCAGCTCCAGGAGGGCGATGAGCACTGAAGCTTTCTTT,CASSSRRAMSTEAFF
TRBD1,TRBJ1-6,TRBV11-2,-,TGTGCCAGCAGCTTAGATGGGACAGCGCCTCTGTCACCCCTCCACTTT,CASSLDGTAPLSPLHF
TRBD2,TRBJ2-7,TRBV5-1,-,TGCGCCAGCAGCTCGCCACCGGGACTACCCTACGAGCAGTACTTC,CASSSPPGLPYEQYF
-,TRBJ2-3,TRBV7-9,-,TGTGCCAGCAGCCCAGGGGCAACTAGCACAGATACGCAGTATTTT,CASSPGATSTDTQYF
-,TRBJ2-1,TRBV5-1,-,TGCGCCAGCAGCCTACTAGACAATGAGCAGTTCTTC,CASSLLDNEQFF
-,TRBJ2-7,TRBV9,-,TGTGCCAGCAGCCCCGGGTCCTACGAGCAGTACTTC,CASSPGSYEQYF
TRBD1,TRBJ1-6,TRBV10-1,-,TGCGCCAGCAGAGTCCTGACAGGGCCCAACCACTTT,CASRVLTGPNHF
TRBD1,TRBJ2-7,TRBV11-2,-,TGTGCCAGCAGCTTAGGTTTTTATGGGACAGGGCACCACGAGCAGTACTTC,CASSLGFYGTGHHEQYF
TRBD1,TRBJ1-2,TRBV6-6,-,TGTGCCAGCAGAATTCCGGGACAGGGGGCCTTCAGTGGCTACACCTTC,CASRIPGQGAFSGYTF
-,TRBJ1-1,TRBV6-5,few,TGTGCCAGCAGTTCTTATCGGGTGGTTTACACTGAAGCTTTCTTT,CASSSYRVVYTEAFF
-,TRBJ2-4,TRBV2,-,TGTGCCAGCAGTCGGGACCTTAACCTAGCCAAAAACATTCAGTACTTC,CASSRDLNLAKNIQYF
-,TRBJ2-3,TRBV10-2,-,TGCGCCAGCAGTGACTCGGGAGATACGCAGTATTTT,CASSDSGDTQYF
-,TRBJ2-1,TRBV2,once,TGTGCCAGCATTTTACAGGGCGGTGAGCAGTTCTTC,CASILQGGEQFF
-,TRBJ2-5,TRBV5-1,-,TGCGCCAGCAGCTCGGAGGAACAGGATTTCCAAGAGACCCAGTACTTC,CASSSEEQDFQETQYF
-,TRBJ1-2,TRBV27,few,TGTGCCAGCAGTTCGGCCACAGGGAAAGCTAACTATGGCTACACCTTC,CASSSATGKANYGYTF
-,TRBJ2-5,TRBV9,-,TGTGCCAGCAGCTCTTTATCCGGGACTTTCGAGACCCAGTACTTC,CASSSLSGTFETQYF
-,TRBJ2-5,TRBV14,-,TGTGCCAGCAGCGGGAGCGGTGAGACCCAGTACTTC,CASSGSGETQYF
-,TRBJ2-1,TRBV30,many,TGTGCCTGGGGTTTGGGGGAGCAGTTCTTC,CAWGLGEQFF
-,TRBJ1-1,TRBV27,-,TGTGCCAGCAGTTCCGGGTGGGTAGCTTTCTTT,CASSSGWVAFF
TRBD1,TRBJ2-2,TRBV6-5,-,TGTGCCAGCAGTTATGGGCAGGGGGCGTTGGAGGTGGAGCTGTTTTTT,CASSYGQGALEVELFF
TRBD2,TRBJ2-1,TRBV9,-,TGTGCCAGCAGCGTAGAGGGACTAGCGATCAATGAGCAGTTCTTC,CASSVEGLAINEQFF
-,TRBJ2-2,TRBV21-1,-,TGTGCCAGCTTATATTCCCTGAAAACCGGGGAGCTGTTTTTT,CASLYSLKTGELFF
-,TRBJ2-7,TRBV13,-,TGTGCCAGCAGCTTATGGGGCTCCTACGAGCAGTACTTC,CASSLWGSYEQYF
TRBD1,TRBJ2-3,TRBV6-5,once,TGTGCCAGCAGAATGGGACAGGGGGCAGATACGCAGTATTTT,CASRMGQGADTQYF
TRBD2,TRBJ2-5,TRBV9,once,TGTGCCAGCAGCGTGTGGGGGGGTCAAGAGACCCAGTACTTC,CASSVWGGQETQYF
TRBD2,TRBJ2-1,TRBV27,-,TGTGCCAGCAGTTTAGCGGGAGGGCCCTACAATGAGCAGTTCTTC,CASSLAGGPYNEQFF
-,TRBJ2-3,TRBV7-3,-,TGTGCCAGCAGCTCCGACGTTCGAGATACGCAGTATTTT,CASSSDVRDTQYF
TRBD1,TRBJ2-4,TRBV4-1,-,TGCGCCGCAAGCCGGGCTCCGGGACAGGGGAAAAACATTCAGTACTTC,CAASRAPGQGKNIQYF
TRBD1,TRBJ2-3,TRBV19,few,TGTGCCAGTAGTCTCCGGGACAGGGTCACAGATACGCAGTATTTT,CASSLRDRVTDTQYF
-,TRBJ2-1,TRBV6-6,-,TGTGCCAGCTGCCCCGGGGGATACAATGAGCAGTTCTTC,CASCPGGYNEQFF
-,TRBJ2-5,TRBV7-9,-,TGTGCCAGCAGCCCGACGGGGGCCAAAGAGACCCAGTACTTC,CASSPTGAKETQYF
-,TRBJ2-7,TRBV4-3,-,TGCGCCAGCAGCCAAGTAAGGGGTATGTACGAGCAGTACTTC,CASSQVRGMYEQYF
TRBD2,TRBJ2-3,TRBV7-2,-,TGTGCCAGCAGCGACAGGACTAGCGGGAGGGCCACAGATACGCAGTATTTT,CASSDRTSGRATDTQYF
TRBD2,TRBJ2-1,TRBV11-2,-,TGTGCCAGCAGCCGAGGCGGACTAGTTGAGGAATCCTACAATGAGCAGTTCTTC,CASSRGGLVEESYNEQFF
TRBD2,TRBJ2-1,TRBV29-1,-,TGCAGCGTTGAGACTAGCGGGGAAAGCTCCTACAATGAGCAGTTCTTC,CSVETSGESSYNEQFF
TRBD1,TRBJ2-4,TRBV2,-,TGTGCCAGCAGTGAAGCTGGGGTGGGACAGGGAAAAAACATTCAGTACTTC,CASSEAGVGQGKNIQYF
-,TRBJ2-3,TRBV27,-,TGTGCCAGGCCGTGTCACGGGCATCAGACTGTCCCAGATACGCAGTATTTT,CARPCHGHQTVPDTQYF
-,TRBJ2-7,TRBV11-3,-,TGTGCCAGCAGCTTTGAGGGCGGCGAGCAGTACTTC,CASSFEGGEQYF
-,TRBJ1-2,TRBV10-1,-,TGCGCCAGCAGTGAGACAGGGACCTATGGCTACACCTTC,CASSETGTYGYTF
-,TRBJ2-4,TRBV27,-,TGTGCCAGCAGCCCCGATAGTGCACGGGACACTTTAGCCAAAAACATTCAGTACTTC,CASSPDSARDTLAKNIQYF